This T cell receptor (beta chain) was documented in a study of blood T cell repertoires in COVID-19. The CDR3 spans 12 residues. The germline V gene encodes CDR1 MNHEY and CDR2 SVGAGI. The V end lost 8 bases, the J end lost 10 bases, and 12 bases lay between the germline ends. Authors' data handling: The assay estimated nucleated cells by amplifying reference gene primers. Clones were read by immunoSEQ multiplex PCR, and TCRdb kept only the in-frame ones, dropping some. V and J calls and clone size follow that table, whereas D and trimming were derived from the DNA. This table holds over 150,000 clones, roughly 87% found once.

The chain joins TRBV6-5 to TRBJ1-6; TRBD1 is a possible D gene (6 bases). Specimen: peripheral blood. The receptor was derived from a man between 18 and 35 years old who had recovered from COVID-19. CDR3 DNA sequence: TGTGCCAGCTACAGGGACCCATCACCCCTCCACTTT. Its translation is CASYRDPSPLHF.